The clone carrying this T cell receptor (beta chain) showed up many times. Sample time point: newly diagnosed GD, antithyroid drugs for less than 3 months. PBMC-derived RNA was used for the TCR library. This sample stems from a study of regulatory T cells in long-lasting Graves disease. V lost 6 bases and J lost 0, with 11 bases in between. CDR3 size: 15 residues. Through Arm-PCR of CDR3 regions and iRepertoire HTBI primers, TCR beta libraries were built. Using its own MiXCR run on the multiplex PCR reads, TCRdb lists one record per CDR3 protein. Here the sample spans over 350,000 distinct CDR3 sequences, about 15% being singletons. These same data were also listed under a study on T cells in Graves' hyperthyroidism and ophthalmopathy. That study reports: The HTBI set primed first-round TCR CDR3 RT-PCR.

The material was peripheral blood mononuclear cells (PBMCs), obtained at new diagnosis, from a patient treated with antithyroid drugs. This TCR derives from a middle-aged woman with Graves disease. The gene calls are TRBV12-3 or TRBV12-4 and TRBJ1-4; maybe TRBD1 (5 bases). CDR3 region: CASREGTATNEKLFF. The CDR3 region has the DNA TGTGCCAGCAGAGAGGGGACGGCAACTAATGAAAAACTGTTTTTT.